Following are 14 T cell receptor beta chains from one sample sequenced in a study of T cells in women clearing cervical HPV infection. Clones were sequenced by immunoSEQ multiplex PCR, and TCRdb holds only the in-frame ones, with some missing. This listing includes 30,000 to 45,000 clones. Sequencing used blood buffy coat. The receptors were gathered from a woman between 18 and 70 years old with a cervical HPV16 infection that either progressed to CIN3+ or cleared (not recorded which).

On this clone: The CDR3 end is not reached by the read, which stops 3 residues before it; the germline J gene fills it in. V usage is TRBV7-9 and J usage is TRBJ2-7; 7 positions agree with TRBD2. The germline V gene encodes CDR1 SEHNR and CDR2 FQNEAQ (reference sequence). Trimming at V came to 5 bases and at J to 3 bases, leaving 7 bases not matched to a gene. The CDR3 loop spans 14 amino acids. CDR3: CASSPQAGVYEQYF. Incomplete CDR3 DNA: TGTGCCAGCAGCCCTCAGGCGGGGGTCTACGAG.

To note about this clone: Mismatch with germline at one junction end may stem from a read error. The read ends 3 residues early relative to the CDR3; the germline J gene fills the gap. The gene calls are TRBV4-2 and TRBJ2-2; no definite D call. CDR3 size: 13 residues. Germline assignment: CDR1 LGHNA and CDR2 YNFKEQ. CDR3 loop: CASSQTNTGELFF. CDR3 bases read: TGCGCCAGCAGCCAAACTAACACCGGGGAG.

On this clone itself: The missing CDR3 end, 3 residues past where the read stops, is filled in from the germline J gene. The rearrangement links TRBV18 to TRBJ2-7; 11 nucleotides line up with TRBD2. With 3 bases clipped from V and 0 bases from J, the junction kept 7 bases outside the gene matches. Germline V gene lookup returns CDR1 KGHSH and CDR2 LQKENI. The CDR3 runs 17 residues. CDR3 protein: CASSPPTSGGRSYEQYF. The sequenced part of the CDR3 DNA is TGTGCCAGCTCACCCCCAACTAGCGGGGGACGCTCCTACGAG.

CDR3 residues: CASSQSTGLSTEAFF. The sequenced CDR3 bases are TGTGCCAGTAGCCAGTCGACAGGGCTGAGTACTGAA. The chain uses TRBV19 and TRBJ1-1; the match to TRBD1 covers 7 bases. The observed sequence ends 3 residues before the CDR3 terminus, with the missing tail filled in from the germline J gene. The CDR3 runs to 15 residues. Germline trimming cut 6 bases from V and 5 bases from J; bases unmatched to any gene: 12. The germline V gene encodes CDR1 LNHDA and CDR2 SQIVND (reference sequence). The full variable domain, completed using reference TRBV19 and TRBJ1-1, is DGGITQSPKYLFRKEGQNVTLSCEQNLNHDAMYWYRQDPGQGLRLIYYSQIVNDFQKGDIAEGYSVSREKKESFPLTVTSAQKNPTAFYLCASSQSTGLSTEAFFGQGTRLTVV.

The CDR3 loop reads CASYTGVSDEKLFF. The sequenced CDR3 bases are TGTGCCAGTTATACAGGGGTTTCGGATGAAAAA. The rearrangement links TRBV2 to TRBJ1-4; 7 positions agree with TRBD1. The read finishes 3 residues shy of the CDR3 end, and the germline J gene is used to complete it. Germline V lookup: CDR1 SNHLY, CDR2 FYNNEI. The CDR3 runs 14 residues. The junction had 10 bases not matched to a gene; V was cut back by 9 bases and J by 6 bases. Full variable domain (rest looked up from reference TRBV2 and TRBJ1-4): EPEVTQTPSHQVTQMGQEVILRCVPISNHLYFYWYRQILGQKVEFLVSFYNNEISEKSEIFDDQFSVERPDGSNFTLKIRSTKLEDSAMYFCASYTGVSDEKLFFGSGTQLSVL.

Of note for this clone: The read halts 3 residues ahead of the CDR3 end, with the missing end drawn from the germline J gene. The V gene is TRBV18, the J gene TRBJ1-2; 11 positions agree with TRBD1. The CDR3 contains 15 residues. Per germline, CDR1 KGHSH and CDR2 LQKENI. The CDR3 here is CASSSQQEGTGGYTF. CDR3 DNA, as far as it was read: TGTGCCAGCTCATCTCAACAAGAGGGGACAGGGGGG.

Partial CDR3 DNA: TGCGCCGGCCCACGTTGGGCCATACAAGAGACC. It specifies CAGPRWAIQET. From start to end, the CDR3 is CAGPRWAIQETQYF. The V gene is TRBV5-1, the J gene TRBJ2-5; D unresolved. The DNA ends 3 residues before the CDR3 does, and the rest of the CDR3 is filled in from the germline J gene. The CDR3 runs 14 residues. Germline CDR1 and CDR2: SGHRS and YFSETQ. The germline V and J ends were trimmed by 10 bases and 2 bases, with 18 bases remaining between them.

Partial CDR3 DNA: TGCAGTGCTAGCGCCCCACTAGCGGGGTCCAATGAG. It is translated as CSASAPLAGSNE. The CDR3 in its entirety is CSASAPLAGSNEQFF. This chain links TRBV20-1 with TRBJ2-1, with TRBD2 identical over 10 bases. Sequencing ends 3 residues short of the CDR3 end; the germline J gene provides the rest. Trimming removed 3 bases from V and 6 bases from J; junction bases left unmatched: 8. The CDR3 has 15 residues. Germline V gene sequence: CDR1 DFQATT, CDR2 SNEGSKA (reference sequence).

On this clone: Sequencing ends 3 residues short of the CDR3 end; the germline J gene provides the rest. The chain carries TRBV6-2 or TRBV6-3 and TRBJ2-2; the D gene is possibly TRBD1 (6 bases). The V gene's germline CDR1 is MNHEY and CDR2 SVGEGT. V dropped 4 bases and J dropped 4 bases, with 7 bases sitting between them. CDR3 length equals 13 residues. CDR3 residues: CASSSQGTGELFF. The part of the CDR3 DNA that was read is TGTGCCAGCAGTTCACAGGGCACCGGGGAG.

A word on this clone: Coverage ceases 3 residues before the CDR3 finishes, and the germline J gene fills in the end. The chain couples TRBV20-1 to TRBJ2-3, with 11 positions matching TRBD2. V lost 6 bases, J lost 1 base, and 3 bases stayed unmatched. Germline V lookup: CDR1 DFQATT, CDR2 SNEGSKA (reference sequence). The CDR3 length is 14 residues. The CDR3 spells CSAKLAGGTDTQYF. The sequenced part of the CDR3 DNA is TGCAGTGCAAAACTAGCGGGGGGCACAGATACG.

With regard to this clone: Read coverage stops 3 residues before the CDR3 terminus; the germline J gene supplies the remainder. The chain links TRBV7-9 to TRBJ1-1; 8 bases map to TRBD1. The ends lost 4 bases at V and 6 bases at J; junction bases unmatched: 7. Germline V gene sequence: CDR1 SEHNR, CDR2 FQNEAQ (reference sequence). This CDR3 region has 14 residues. The CDR3 DNA, read in part, is TGTGCCAGCAGCTCCACAGGGGGGGGCCCTGAA. This encodes CASSSTGGGPE. In full, the CDR3 reads CASSSTGGGPEAFF.

For this clone: Sequencing ends 3 residues short of the CDR3 end; the germline J gene provides the rest. V gene TRBV20-1 combines with J gene TRBJ2-3; D is possibly TRBD2 (6 bases). This CDR3 is built from 14 residues. Germline V gives CDR1 DFQATT, CDR2 SNEGSKA (reference sequence). The CDR3 bases that were read are TGCAGTGCTAGCCGCGGGGAGCTTCAAGAGACG. Amino acids: CSASRGELQET. The full CDR3 reads CSASRGELQETQYF.

As concerns this clone: With the read ending 3 residues before the CDR3 end, the germline J gene is used to fill in that end. V and J are TRBV30 and TRBJ2-2; 7 bases align to TRBD2. Germline CDR1 and CDR2: GTSNPN and SVGIG (reference sequence). J lost 2 bases, V lost 4 bases, and 1 base had no gene match. This CDR3 has 13 residues. The chain's CDR3 is CAWTGGNTGELFF. The part of the CDR3 DNA that was read is TGTGCCTGGACGGGGGGTAACACCGGGGAG.

Note on this clone: Read data end 3 residues before the CDR3 end; the end is taken from the germline J gene. The gene calls are TRBV5-6 and TRBJ1-1; no definite D call. Germline CDR1 reads SGHDT; CDR2 reads YYEEEE. This CDR3 spans 13 amino acids. V was cut by 1 base and J by 1 base, with 5 bases left in between. The sequenced part of the CDR3 DNA is TGTGCCAGCAGCTTGTACTCGAACACTGAA. Amino acids: CASSLYSNTE. The CDR3 in its entirety is CASSLYSNTEAFF.